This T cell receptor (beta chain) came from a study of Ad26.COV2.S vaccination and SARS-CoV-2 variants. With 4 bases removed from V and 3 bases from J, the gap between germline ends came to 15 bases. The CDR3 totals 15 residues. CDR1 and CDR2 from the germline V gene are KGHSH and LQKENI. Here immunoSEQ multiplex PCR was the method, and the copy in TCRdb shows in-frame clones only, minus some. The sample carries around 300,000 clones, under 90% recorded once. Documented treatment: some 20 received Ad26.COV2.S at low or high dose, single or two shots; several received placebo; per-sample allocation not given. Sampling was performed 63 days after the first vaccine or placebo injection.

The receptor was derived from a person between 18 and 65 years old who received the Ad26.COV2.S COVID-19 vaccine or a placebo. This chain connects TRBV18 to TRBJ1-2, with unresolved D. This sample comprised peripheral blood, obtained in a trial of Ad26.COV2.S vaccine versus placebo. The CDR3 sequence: CASSLRNSLYYGYTF. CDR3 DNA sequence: TGTGCCAGCTCACTACGGAACAGCCTTTACTATGGCTACACCTTC.